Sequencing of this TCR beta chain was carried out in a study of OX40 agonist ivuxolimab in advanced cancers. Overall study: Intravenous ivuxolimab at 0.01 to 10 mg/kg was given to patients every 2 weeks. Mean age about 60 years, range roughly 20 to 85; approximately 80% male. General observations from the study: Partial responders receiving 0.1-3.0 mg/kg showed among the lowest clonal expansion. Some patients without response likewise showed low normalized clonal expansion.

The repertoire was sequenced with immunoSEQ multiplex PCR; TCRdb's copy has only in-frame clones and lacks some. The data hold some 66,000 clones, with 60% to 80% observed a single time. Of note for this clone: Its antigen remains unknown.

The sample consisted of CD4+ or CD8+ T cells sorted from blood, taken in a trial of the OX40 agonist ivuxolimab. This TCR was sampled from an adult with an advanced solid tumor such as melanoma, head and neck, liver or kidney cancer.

The CDR3: CASRERVIYEQYF. The DNA for the CDR3 is TGTGCCAGCAGGGAAAGGGTGATCTACGAGCAGTACTTC. The chain employs TRBV2 and TRBJ2-7; D call uncertain. The ends were cut back, 6 bases at V and 3 bases at J, with 12 bases in the middle. The CDR3 consists of 13 residues. Germline CDR1 SNHLY, CDR2 FYNNEI. The whole variable domain, filled in from reference TRBV2 and TRBJ2-7, reads EPEVTQTPSHQVTQMGQEVILRCVPISNHLYFYWYRQILGQKVEFLVSFYNNEISEKSEIFDDQFSVERPDGSNFTLKIRSTKLEDSAMYFCASRERVIYEQYFGPGTRLTVT.